The 2 T cell receptor beta chains in this list originate from one sample, sequenced in a study of T cell responses to AZD1222 COVID-19 vaccine. Only in-frame clones appear in the TCRdb table, and some are missing; sequencing was by immunoSEQ multiplex PCR. This table has about 120,000 clones, about 90% appearing once. This material consisted of peripheral blood, taken on day 0 of AZD1222 vaccination. The receptors were gathered from an adult in good health.

The rearrangement links TRBV7-9 to TRBJ1-5; D is unclear. Germline loops: CDR1 SEHNR, CDR2 FQNEAQ (reference sequence). Trimming removed 8 bases from V and 9 bases from J, with 11 bases in between. The CDR3 is 11 residues long. CDR3 DNA sequence: TGTGCCAGCGGAAACGGGCTGCCCCAGCATTTT. Its protein product is CASGNGLPQHF. The full variable domain, its missing parts supplied by reference TRBV7-9 and TRBJ1-5, is DTGVSQNPRHKITKRGQNVTFRCDPISEHNRLYWYRQTLGQGPEFLTYFQNEAQLEKSRLLSDRFSAERPKGSFSTLEIQRTEQGDSAMYLCASGNGLPQHFGDGTRLSIL.

This clone has just one count. The V gene is TRBV12-3 or TRBV12-4, the J gene TRBJ1-1; D gene ambiguous. The CDR3 contains 13 residues. Trimming pared 7 bases from V and 6 bases from J, leaving 15 bases between. The CDR3 region is CASISKRGSEAFF. In DNA form, the CDR3 reads TGTGCCAGCATCTCAAAAAGAGGCTCTGAAGCTTTCTTT.